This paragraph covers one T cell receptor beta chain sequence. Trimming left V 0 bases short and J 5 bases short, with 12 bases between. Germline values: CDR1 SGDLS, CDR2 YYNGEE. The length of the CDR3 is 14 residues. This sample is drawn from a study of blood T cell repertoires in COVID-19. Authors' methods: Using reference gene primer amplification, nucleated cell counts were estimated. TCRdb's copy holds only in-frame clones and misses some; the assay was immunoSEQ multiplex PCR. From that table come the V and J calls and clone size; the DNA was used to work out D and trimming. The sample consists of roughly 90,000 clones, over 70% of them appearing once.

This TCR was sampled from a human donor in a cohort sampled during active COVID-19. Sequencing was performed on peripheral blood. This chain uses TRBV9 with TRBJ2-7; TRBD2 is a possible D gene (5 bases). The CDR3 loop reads CASSVETNLHEQYF. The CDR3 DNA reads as TGTGCCAGCAGCGTAGAGACTAACCTTCACGAGCAGTACTTC.